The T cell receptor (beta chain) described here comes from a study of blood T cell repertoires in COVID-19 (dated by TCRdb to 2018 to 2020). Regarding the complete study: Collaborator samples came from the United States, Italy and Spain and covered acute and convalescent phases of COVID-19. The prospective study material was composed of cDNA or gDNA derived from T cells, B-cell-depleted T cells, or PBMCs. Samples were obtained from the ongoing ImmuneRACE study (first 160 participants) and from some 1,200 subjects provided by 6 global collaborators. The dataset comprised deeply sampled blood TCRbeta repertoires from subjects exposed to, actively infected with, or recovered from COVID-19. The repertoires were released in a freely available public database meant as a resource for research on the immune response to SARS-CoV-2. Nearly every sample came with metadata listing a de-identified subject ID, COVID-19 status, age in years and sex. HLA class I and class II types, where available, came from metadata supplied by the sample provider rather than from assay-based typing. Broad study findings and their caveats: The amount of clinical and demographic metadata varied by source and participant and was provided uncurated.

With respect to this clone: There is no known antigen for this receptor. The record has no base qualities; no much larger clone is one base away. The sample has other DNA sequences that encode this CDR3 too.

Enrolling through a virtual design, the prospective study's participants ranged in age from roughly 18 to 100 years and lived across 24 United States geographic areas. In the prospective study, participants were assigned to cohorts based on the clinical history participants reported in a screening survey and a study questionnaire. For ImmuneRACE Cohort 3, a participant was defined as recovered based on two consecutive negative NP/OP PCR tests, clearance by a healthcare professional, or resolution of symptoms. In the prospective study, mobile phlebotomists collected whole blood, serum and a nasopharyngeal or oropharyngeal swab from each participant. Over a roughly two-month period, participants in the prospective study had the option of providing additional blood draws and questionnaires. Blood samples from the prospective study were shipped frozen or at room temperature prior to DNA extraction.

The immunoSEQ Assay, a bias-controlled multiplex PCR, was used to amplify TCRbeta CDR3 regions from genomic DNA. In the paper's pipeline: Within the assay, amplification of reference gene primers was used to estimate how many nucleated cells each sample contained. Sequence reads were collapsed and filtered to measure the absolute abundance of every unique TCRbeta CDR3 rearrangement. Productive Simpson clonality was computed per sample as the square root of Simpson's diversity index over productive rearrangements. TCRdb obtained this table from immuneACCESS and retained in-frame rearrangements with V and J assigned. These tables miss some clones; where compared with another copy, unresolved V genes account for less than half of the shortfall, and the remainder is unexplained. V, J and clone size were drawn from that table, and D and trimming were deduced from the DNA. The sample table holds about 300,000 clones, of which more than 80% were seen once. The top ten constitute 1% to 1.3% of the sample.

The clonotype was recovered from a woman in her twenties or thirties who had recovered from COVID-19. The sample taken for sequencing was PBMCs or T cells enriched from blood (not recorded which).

At the DNA level, the sequence is TGTGCCAGCTCAAAGGACAGGGGGAATCAGCCCCAGCATTTT. This translates into CASSKDRGNQPQHF. The receptor chain draws on TRBV18 and TRBJ1-5, and 10 junction bases match TRBD1. The CDR3 spans 14 residues, from the cysteine through the phenylalanine. Only the CDR3 region is kept as DNA, spanning 42 bases read in frame from base 1. CDR1 and CDR2 are drawn from the germline V gene: KGHSH, LQKENI. V is pruned by 5 bases and J by 4 bases, leaving 2 bases of the junction without a gene match.